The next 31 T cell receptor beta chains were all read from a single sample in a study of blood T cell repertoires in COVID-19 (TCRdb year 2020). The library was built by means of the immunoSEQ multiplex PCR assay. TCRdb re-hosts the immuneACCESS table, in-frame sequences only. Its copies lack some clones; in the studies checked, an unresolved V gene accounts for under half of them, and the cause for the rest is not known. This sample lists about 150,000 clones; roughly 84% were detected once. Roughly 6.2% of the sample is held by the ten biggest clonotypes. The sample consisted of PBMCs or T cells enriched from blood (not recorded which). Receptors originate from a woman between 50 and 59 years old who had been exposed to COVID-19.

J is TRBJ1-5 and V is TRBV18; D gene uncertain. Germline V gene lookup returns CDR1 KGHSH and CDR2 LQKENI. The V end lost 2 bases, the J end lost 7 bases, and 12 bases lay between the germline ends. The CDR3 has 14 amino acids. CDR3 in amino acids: CASSPSASGQPQHF. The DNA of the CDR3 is TGTGCCAGCTCACCATCGGCATCGGGACAGCCCCAGCATTTT.

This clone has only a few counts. The CDR3 DNA follows: TGTGCCAGCAGCCAGGGCGGGGGTTGGGCTTTCTTT. Its translation: CASSQGGGWAFF. The rearrangement joins TRBV3-1 (or the pseudogene TRBV3-2) to TRBJ1-1; weak D call: TRBD1 (5 bases). Germline V gives CDR1 LGHDT, CDR2 YNNKEL (reference sequence). V lost 3 bases to trimming and J lost 11 bases, with 13 bases between them. CDR3 length equals 12 residues.

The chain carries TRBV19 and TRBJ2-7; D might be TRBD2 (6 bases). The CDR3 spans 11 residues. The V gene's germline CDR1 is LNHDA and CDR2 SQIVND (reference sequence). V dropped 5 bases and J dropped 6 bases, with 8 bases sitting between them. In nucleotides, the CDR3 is TGTGCCAGTAGTGGGGGGACCGAGCAGTACTTC. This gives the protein CASSGGTEQYF.

The CDR3 DNA is TGTGCCAGCAGCCAGGGGAGGGGGACCTACACAGATACGCAGTATTTT. Protein sequence: CASSQGRGTYTDTQYF. The chain is built from TRBV14 and TRBJ2-3; TRBD2 might be the D (7 bases). Trimming stripped 3 bases from V and 2 bases from J, with 15 bases between. The V gene's germline CDR1 is SGHDN and CDR2 FVKESK. This CDR3 has 16 residues.

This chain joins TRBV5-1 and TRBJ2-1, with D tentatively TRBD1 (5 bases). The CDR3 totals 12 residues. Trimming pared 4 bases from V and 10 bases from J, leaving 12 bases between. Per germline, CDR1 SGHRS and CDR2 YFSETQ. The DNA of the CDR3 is TGCGCCAGCAGCCTTGGACACGGGGAGCAGTTCTTC. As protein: CASSLGHGEQFF. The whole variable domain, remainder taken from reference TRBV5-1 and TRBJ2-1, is KAGVTQTPRYLIKTRGQQVTLSCSPISGHRSVSWYQQTPGQGLQFLFEYFSETQRNKGNFPGRFSGRQFSNSRSEMNVSTLELGDSALYLCASSLGHGEQFFGPGTRLTVL.

In DNA form, the CDR3 reads TGTGCCAGCAGTTTAGGGGGCGGGGGCACTGAAGCTTTCTTT. It yields the protein CASSLGGGGTEAFF. The V call is TRBV27, the J call TRBJ1-1; tentative D call: TRBD1 (6 bases). The V end lost 2 bases, the J end lost 4 bases, and 11 bases lay between the germline ends. The length of the CDR3 is 14 residues. The germline CDR1 and CDR2 sequences are MNHEY and SMNVEV (reference sequence).

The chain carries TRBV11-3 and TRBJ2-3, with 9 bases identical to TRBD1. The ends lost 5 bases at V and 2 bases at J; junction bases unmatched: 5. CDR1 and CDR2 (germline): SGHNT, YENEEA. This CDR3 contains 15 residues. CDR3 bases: TGTGCCAGCAGCCCCGGGACAGGGCTCACAGATACGCAGTATTTT. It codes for CASSPGTGLTDTQYF.

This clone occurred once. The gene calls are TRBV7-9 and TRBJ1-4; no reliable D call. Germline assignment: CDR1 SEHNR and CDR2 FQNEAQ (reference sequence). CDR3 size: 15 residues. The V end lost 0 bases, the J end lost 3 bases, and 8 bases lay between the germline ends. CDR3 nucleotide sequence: TGTGCCAGCAGCTTAGCCCTCTCGGCTAATGAAAAACTGTTTTTT. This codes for CASSLALSANEKLFF.

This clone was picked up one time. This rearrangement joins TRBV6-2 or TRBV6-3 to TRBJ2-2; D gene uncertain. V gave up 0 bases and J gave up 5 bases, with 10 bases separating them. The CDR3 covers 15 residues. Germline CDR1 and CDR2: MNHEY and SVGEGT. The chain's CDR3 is CASSYSIAGTGELFF. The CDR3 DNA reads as TGTGCCAGCAGTTACTCGATAGCCGGAACCGGGGAGCTGTTTTTT.

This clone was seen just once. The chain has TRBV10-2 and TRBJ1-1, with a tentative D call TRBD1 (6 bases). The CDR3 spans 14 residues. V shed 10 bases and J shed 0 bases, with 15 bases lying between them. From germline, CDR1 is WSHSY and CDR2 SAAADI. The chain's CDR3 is CATTWGLVNTEAFF. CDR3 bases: TGCGCCACCACATGGGGGCTGGTGAACACTGAAGCTTTCTTT.

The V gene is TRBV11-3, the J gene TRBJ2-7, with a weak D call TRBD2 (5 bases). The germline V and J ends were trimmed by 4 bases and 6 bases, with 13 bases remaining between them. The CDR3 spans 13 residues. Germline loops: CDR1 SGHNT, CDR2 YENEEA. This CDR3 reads CASSSASEGEQYF. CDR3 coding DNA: TGTGCCAGCAGCTCCGCTTCCGAGGGCGAGCAGTACTTC.

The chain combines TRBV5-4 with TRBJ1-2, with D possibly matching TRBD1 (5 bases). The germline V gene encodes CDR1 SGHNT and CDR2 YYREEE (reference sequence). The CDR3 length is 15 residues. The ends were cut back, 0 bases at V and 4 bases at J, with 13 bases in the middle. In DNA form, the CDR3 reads TGTGCCAGCAGCTTGGTTGGGGGGAGCGGCTATGGCTACACCTTC. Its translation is CASSLVGGSGYGYTF.

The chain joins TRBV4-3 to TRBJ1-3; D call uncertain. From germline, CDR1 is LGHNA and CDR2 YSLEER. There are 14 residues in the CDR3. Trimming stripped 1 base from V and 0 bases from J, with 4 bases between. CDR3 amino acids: CASSQAISGNTIYF. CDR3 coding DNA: TGCGCCAGCAGCCAAGCCATCTCTGGAAACACCATATATTTT.

The CDR3 sequence: CASSFIGLAGALTYNEQFF. The CDR3 DNA is TGTGCCAGCAGCTTTATCGGACTAGCGGGGGCCCTAACCTACAATGAGCAGTTCTTC. The chain joins TRBV7-2 to TRBJ2-1; 13 bases match TRBD2. The CDR3 spans 19 residues. Germline assignment: CDR1 SGHTA and CDR2 FQGNSA. The V gene end was trimmed by 3 bases and the J gene end by 2 bases; junction bases not matched to a gene: 10. The full variable domain, with the rest looked up from reference TRBV7-2 and TRBJ2-1, is GAGVSQSPSNKVTEKGKDVELRCDPISGHTALYWYRQSLGQGLEFLIYFQGNSAPDKSGLPSDRFSAERTGGSVSTLTIQRTQQEDSAVYLCASSFIGLAGALTYNEQFFGPGTRLTVL.

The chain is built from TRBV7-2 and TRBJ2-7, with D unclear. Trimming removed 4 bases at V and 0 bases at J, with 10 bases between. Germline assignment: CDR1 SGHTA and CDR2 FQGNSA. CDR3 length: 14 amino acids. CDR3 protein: CASSSAHSSYEQYF. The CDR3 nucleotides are TGTGCCAGCAGCTCAGCCCACTCCTCCTACGAGCAGTACTTC.

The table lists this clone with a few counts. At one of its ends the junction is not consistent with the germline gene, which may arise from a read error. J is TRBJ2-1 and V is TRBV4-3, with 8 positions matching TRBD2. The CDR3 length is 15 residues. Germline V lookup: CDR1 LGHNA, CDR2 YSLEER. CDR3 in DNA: TGCGCCAGCAGTCAAGCGGTAGTAGCGGGGAATGAGCAGTTCTTC. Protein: CASSQAVVAGNEQFF.

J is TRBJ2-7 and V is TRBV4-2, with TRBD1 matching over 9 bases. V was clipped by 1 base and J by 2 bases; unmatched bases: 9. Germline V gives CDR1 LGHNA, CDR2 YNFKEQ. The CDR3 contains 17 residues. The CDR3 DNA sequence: TGTGCCAGCAGCCAAGTTACAGGGGGCTTCAGTACCTACGAGCAGTACTTC. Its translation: CASSQVTGGFSTYEQYF.

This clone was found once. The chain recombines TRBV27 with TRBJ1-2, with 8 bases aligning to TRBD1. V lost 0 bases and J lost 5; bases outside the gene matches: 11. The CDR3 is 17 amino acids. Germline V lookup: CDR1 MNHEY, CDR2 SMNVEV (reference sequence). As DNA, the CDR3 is TGTGCCAGCAGTTTATCTAAACAGGGGGGGCAATGGTATGGCTACACCTTC. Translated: CASSLSKQGGQWYGYTF.

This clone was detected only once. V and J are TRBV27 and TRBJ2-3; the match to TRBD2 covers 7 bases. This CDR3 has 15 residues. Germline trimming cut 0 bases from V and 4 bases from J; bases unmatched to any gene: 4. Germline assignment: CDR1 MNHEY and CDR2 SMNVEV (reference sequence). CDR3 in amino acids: CASSLSQRGADTQYF. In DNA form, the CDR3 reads TGTGCCAGCAGTTTATCCCAGCGGGGCGCAGATACGCAGTATTTT.

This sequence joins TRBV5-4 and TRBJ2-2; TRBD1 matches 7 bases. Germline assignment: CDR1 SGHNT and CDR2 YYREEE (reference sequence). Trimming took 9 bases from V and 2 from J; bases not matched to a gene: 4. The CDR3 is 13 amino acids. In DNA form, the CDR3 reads TGTGCCATGCAGGGGGTTAACACCGGGGAGCTGTTTTTT. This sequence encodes CAMQGVNTGELFF.

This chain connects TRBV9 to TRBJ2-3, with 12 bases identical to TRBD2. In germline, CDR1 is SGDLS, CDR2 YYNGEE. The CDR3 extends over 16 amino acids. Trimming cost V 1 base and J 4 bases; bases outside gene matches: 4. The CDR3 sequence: CASSVPLAGGADTQYF. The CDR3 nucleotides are TGTGCCAGCAGCGTACCCCTAGCGGGGGGGGCAGATACGCAGTATTTT.

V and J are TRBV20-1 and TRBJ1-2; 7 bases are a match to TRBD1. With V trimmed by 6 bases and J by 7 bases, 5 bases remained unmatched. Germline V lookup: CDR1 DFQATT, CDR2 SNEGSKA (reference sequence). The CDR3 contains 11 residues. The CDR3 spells CSATTGSGYTF. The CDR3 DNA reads TGCAGTGCCACGACAGGGAGTGGCTACACCTTC.

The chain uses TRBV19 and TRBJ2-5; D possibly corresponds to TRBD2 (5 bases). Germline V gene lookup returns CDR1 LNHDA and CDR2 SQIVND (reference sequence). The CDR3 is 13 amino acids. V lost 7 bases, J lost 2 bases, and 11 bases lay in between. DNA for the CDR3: TGTGCCAGTAAGCACGGGAATCAAGAGACCCAGTACTTC. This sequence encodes CASKHGNQETQYF.

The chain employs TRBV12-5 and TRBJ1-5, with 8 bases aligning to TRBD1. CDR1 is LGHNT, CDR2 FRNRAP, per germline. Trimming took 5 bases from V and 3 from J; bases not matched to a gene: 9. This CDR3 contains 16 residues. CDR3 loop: CASGPPTGATNQPQHF. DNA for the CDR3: TGTGCTAGTGGTCCCCCGACAGGGGCTACCAATCAGCCCCAGCATTTT.

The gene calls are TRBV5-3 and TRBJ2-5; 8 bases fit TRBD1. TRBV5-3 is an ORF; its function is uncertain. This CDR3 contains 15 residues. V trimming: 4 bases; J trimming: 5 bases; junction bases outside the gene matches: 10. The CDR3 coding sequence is TGTGCCAGAAGCAGCCAGGGGGCTGGGAGGGAGACCCAGTACTTC. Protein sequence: CARSSQGAGRETQYF.

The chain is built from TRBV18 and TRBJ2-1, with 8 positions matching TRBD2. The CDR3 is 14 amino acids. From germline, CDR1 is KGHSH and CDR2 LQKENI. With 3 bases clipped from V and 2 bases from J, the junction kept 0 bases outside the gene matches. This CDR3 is CASSPSGTYNEQFF. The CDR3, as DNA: TGTGCCAGCTCACCTAGCGGGACCTACAATGAGCAGTTCTTC. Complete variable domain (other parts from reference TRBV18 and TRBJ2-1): NAGVMQNPRHLVRRRGQEARLRCSPMKGHSHVYWYRQLPEEGLKFMVYLQKENIIDESGMPKERFSAEFPKEGPSILRIQQVVRGDSAAYFCASSPSGTYNEQFFGPGTRLTVL.

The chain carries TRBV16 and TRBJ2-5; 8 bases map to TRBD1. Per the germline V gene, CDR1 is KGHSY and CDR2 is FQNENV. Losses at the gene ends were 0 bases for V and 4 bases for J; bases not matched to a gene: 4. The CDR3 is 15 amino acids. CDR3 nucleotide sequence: TGTGCCAGCAGCCAATCGCGGACAGGGTCAGAGACCCAGTACTTC. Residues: CASSQSRTGSETQYF.

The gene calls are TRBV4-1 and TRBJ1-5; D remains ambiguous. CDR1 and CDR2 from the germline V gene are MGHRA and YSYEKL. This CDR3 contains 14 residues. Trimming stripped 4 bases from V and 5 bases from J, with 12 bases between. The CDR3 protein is CASSPAGSYQPQHF. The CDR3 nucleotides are TGCGCCAGCAGCCCCGCCGGGTCGTATCAGCCCCAGCATTTT.

In DNA form, the CDR3 reads TGTGCCAGCAGCCCAGACCAGGGGTGGATAGATACGCAGTATTTT. Amino acid sequence: CASSPDQGWIDTQYF. The V call is TRBV5-6, the J call TRBJ2-3; tentatively, D is TRBD1 (6 bases). The CDR3 contains 15 residues. The germline V gene encodes CDR1 SGHDT and CDR2 YYEEEE. Trimming left V 4 bases short and J 5 bases short, with 17 bases between.

Here the CDR3 DNA reads TGCGCCAGCAGCTTCCGGACTAGCGGGATTTCCGGCAATGAGCAGTTCTTC. Translation gives CASSFRTSGISGNEQFF. The rearrangement uses TRBV4-3 and TRBJ2-1; 12 bases map to TRBD2. Germline CDR1 is LGHNA and CDR2 is YSLEER. The CDR3 has 17 residues. V was clipped by 5 bases and J by 6 bases; unmatched bases: 11.

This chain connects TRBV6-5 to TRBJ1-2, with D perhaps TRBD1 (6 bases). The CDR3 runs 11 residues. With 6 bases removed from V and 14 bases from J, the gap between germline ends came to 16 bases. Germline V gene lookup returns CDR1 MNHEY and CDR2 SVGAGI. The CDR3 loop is CASSEGDNGTF. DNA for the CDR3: TGTGCCAGCAGCGAGGGGGACAATGGAACCTTC.